Sequencing of this T cell receptor beta chain was carried out in a study of blood T cell repertoires in COVID-19. Study details: The United States, Italy and Spain were the sources of the acute and convalescent COVID-19 samples. Nucleic acid was either cDNA or gDNA, and it came from T cells, B-cell-depleted T cells, or PBMCs.

Original analysis: Counts of nucleated cells, estimated from reference gene primer amplification, were obtained. The repertoire was sequenced with immunoSEQ multiplex PCR; TCRdb's copy has only in-frame clones and lacks some. That table is the source of V, J and clone size, and D and trimming were worked out from the DNA. Here the sample spans about 130,000 clones, 84% being singletons. There are 16 residues in the CDR3. V was clipped by 5 bases and J by 3 bases; unmatched bases: 12. Looked up from germline, CDR1 is SEHNR and CDR2 is FQNEAQ (reference sequence). The sequencing input was peripheral blood. The origin of this receptor is a human donor in a cohort sampled during active COVID-19. The chain links TRBV7-9 to TRBJ2-7; 8 nucleotides line up with TRBD1. Written as DNA, the CDR3 is TGTGCCAGCAGCCGACGGGGTCAGGGGGCCGTCTACGAGCAGTACTTC. Protein product: CASSRRGQGAVYEQYF. Drawing the rest from reference TRBV7-9 and TRBJ2-7, the complete variable domain is DTGVSQNPRHKITKRGQNVTFRCDPISEHNRLYWYRQTLGQGPEFLTYFQNEAQLEKSRLLSDRFSAERPKGSFSTLEIQRTEQGDSAMYLCASSRRGQGAVYEQYFGPGTRLTVT.